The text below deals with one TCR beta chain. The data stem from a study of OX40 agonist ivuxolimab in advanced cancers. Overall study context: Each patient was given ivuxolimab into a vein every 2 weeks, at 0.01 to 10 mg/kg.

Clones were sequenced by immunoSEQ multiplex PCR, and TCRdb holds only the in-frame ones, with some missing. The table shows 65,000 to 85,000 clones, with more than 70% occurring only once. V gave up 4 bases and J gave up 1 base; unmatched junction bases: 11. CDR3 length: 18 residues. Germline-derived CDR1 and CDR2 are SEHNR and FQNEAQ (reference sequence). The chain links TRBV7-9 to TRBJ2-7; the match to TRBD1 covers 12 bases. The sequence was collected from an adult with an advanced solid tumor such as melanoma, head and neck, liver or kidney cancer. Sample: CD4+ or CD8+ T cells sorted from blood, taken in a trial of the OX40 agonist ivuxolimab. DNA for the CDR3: TGTGCCAGCAGCTCTGGGACAGGGGGCTCCAGACTTTCCTACGAGCAGTACTTC. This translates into CASSSGTGGSRLSYEQYF.